This T cell receptor (beta chain) comes out of a study of shared clonotypes between healthy human individuals. The V gene lost 3 bases and the J gene lost 0 bases, with 18 bases spanning the gap. The length of the CDR3 is 18 residues. Per the germline V gene, CDR1 is KGHSH and CDR2 is LQKENI. Each donor was a Caucasian adult residing in Nashville, Tennessee. About this clone itself: Antigen specificity is unknown.

At the deep level, the assay was run. The input for sorted-subset replicate PCRs was about 210 ng DNA, around 27,000 T cell genomes. Sequencing used immunoSEQ multiplex PCR; TCRdb keeps in-frame clones, though not all of them. The sample yields millions of clones, around 90% seen once. The study's findings and limits: A reduction in generation probabilities was seen for non-shared clonotypes relative to those shared by all four donors.

The source of this sequence is a man aged 18-30 years in good health. What was sequenced was naive CD4+ T cells sorted from blood. Subset given: CD45RA+ positively selected. The chain is built from TRBV18 and TRBJ2-4, with D maybe TRBD2 (6 bases). The CDR3 sequence: CASSPFIVGAGAKNIQYF. The CDR3 nucleotides are TGTGCCAGCTCACCGTTTATAGTGGGAGCGGGAGCCAAAAACATTCAGTACTTC.